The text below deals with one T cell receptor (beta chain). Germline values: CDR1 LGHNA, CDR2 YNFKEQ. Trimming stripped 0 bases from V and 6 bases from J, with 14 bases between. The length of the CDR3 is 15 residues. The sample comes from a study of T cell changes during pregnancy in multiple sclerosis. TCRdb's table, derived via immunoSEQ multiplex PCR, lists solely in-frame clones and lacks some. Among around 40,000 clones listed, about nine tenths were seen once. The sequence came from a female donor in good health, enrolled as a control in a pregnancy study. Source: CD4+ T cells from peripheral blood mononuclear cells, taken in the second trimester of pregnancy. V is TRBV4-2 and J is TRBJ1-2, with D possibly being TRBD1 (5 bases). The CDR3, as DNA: TGTGCCAGCAGCCAAGATGGAATGGGAGGGGATGGCTACACCTTC. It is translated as CASSQDGMGGDGYTF.